The present TCR beta chain was sequenced within a study of vaccination and CD4 T cells after COVID-19. With regard to this clonotype: Its antigen is undetermined.

Regarding treatment: approximately nine-day PBMC culture with coronavirus spike peptide pools or control peptides (ViraFEST assay). The Oncomine TCR Beta short-read assay sequenced DNA from cultured CD4+ T cells. Via MiXCR, TCRdb re-called the PCR reads, giving one row per CDR3 protein. The sample lists approximately 13,000 distinct CDR3 sequences; around three fifths were seen once. V lost 2 bases to trimming and J lost 5 bases; unmatched junction nucleotides: 8. CDR3 length: 16 amino acids. CDR1 is SGHTA and CDR2 is FQGNSA in the germline V gene. Specimen: CD4+ T cells from blood, cultured in vitro. The receptor's source is a human donor who had recovered from COVID-19. The chain carries TRBV7-2 and TRBJ2-2; the match to TRBD2 covers 7 bases. The CDR3 reads CASSLPPWRETGELFF. CDR3 coding DNA: TGTGCCAGCAGCTTACCCCCCTGGCGGGAGACCGGGGAGCTGTTTTTT.